This T cell receptor beta chain was recorded in a study of cytomegalovirus exposure and HLA in healthy donors. In regard to this clone: Its antigen is unidentified.

Study-wide results and limits: The study designated 160 or so TCR beta chains cytomegalovirus-associated. Analyses of presence and absence presupposed an approximately uniform sequencing depth across donors. It was shown in a later analysis that HLA-associated TCR beta chains were more clonally expanded than other, equally common chains.

Primers included in the PCR were 60 Vbeta and 13 Jbeta primers. Produced via immunoSEQ multiplex PCR; TCRdb's table is partial and in-frame only. The sample yields fewer than 150,000 clones, 65% to 80% seen once. V lost 6 bases to trimming and J lost 4 bases, with 7 bases between them. Germline V gene data show CDR1 as LNHDA and CDR2 as SQIVND (reference sequence). The CDR3 has 12 amino acids. J is TRBJ1-5 and V is TRBV19; TRBD1 might be the D (6 bases). This receptor was taken from a woman aged 25 to 39 in good health and CMV-seronegative. Sequencing input: PBMCs. This CDR3 is CASRDSNQPQHF. The CDR3 coding sequence is TGTGCCAGTAGGGACAGTAATCAGCCCCAGCATTTT.